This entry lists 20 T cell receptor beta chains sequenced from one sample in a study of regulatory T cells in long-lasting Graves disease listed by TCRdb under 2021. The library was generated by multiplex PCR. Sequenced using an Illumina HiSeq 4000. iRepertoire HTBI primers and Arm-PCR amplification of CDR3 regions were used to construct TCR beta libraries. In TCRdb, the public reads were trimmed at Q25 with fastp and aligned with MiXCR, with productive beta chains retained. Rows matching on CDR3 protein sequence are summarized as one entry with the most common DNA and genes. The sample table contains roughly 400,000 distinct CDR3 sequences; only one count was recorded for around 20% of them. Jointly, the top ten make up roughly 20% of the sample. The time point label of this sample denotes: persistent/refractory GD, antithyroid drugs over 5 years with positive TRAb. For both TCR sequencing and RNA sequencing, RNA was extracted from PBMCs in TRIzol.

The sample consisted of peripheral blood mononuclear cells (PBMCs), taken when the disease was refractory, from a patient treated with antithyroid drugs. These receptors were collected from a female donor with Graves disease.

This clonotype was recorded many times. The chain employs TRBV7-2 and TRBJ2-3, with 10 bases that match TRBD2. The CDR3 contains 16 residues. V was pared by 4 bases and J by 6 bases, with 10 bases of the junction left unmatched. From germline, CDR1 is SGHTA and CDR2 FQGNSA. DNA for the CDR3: TGTGCCAGCAGCTCGAGGCTAGCGGGAGCCGCCGATACGCAGTATTTT. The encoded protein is CASSSRLAGAADTQYF.

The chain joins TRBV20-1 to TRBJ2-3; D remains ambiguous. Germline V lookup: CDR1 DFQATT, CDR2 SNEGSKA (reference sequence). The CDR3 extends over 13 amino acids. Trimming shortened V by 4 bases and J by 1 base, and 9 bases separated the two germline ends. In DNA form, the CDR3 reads TGCAGTGCTAATATCCCTGGCACAGATACGCAGTATTTT. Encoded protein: CSANIPGTDTQYF.

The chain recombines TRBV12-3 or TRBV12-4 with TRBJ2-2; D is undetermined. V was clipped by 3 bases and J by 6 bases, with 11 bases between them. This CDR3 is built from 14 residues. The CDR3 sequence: CASSLAGVPGELFF. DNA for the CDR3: TGTGCCAGCAGTTTGGCCGGAGTTCCCGGGGAGCTGTTTTTT.

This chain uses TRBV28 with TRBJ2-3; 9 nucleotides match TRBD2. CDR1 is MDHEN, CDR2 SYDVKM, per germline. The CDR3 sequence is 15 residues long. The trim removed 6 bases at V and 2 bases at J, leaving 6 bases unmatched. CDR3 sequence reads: CASSPTSGLTDTQYF. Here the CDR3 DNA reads TGTGCCAGCAGCCCGACTAGCGGACTCACAGATACGCAGTATTTT.

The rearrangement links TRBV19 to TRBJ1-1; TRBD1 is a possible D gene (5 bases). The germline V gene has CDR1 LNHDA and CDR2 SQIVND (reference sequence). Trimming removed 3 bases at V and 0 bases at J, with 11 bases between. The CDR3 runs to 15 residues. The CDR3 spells CASSIGVTVNTEAFF. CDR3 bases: TGTGCCAGTAGTATCGGGGTGACAGTGAACACTGAAGCTTTCTTT.

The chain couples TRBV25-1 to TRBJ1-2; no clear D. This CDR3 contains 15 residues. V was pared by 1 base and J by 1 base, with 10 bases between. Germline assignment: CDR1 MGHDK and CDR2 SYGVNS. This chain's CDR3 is CASSEFGNINYGYTF. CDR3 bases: TGTGCCAGCAGTGAATTCGGGAATATTAACTATGGCTACACCTTC.

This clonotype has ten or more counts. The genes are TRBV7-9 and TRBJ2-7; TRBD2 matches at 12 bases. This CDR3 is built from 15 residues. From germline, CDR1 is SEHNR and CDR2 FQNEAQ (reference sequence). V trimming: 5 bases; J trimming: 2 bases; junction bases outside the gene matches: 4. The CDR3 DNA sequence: TGTGCCAGCAGCCGTGGACTAGCGGGGACCTACGAGCAGTACTTC. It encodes CASSRGLAGTYEQYF.

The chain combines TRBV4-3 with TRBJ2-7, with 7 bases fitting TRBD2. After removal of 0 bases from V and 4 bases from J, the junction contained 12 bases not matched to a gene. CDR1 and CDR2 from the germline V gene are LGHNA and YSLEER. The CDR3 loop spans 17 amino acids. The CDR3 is CASSQEGSSSGSYEQYF. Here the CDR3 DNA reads TGCGCCAGCAGCCAAGAGGGTTCGTCTAGCGGATCTTACGAGCAGTACTTC.

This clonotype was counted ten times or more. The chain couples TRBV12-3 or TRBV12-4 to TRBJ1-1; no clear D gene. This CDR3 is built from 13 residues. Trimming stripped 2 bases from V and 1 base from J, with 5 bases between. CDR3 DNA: TGTGCCAGCAGTTTATTAAAGAACACTGAAGCTTTCTTT. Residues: CASSLLKNTEAFF.

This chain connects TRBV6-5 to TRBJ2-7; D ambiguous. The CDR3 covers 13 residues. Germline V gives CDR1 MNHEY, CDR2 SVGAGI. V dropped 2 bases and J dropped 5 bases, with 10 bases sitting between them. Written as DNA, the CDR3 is TGTGCCAGCAGTTACCCCTGGGTCGACGAGCAGTACTTC. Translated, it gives CASSYPWVDEQYF.

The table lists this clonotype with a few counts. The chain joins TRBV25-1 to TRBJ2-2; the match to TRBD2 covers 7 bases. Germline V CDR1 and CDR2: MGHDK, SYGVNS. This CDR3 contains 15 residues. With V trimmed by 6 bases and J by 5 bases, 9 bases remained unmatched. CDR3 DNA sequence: TGTGCCAGCAGGGAGTCGGGAGGCGAGACCGGGGAGCTGTTTTTT. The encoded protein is CASRESGGETGELFF.

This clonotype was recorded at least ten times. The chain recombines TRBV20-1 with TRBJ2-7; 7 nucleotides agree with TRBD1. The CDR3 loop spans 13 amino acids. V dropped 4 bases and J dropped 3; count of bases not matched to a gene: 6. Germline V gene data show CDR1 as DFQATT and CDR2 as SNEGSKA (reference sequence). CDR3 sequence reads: CSAMGQHVYEQYF. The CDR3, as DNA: TGCAGTGCTATGGGACAGCACGTCTACGAGCAGTACTTC.

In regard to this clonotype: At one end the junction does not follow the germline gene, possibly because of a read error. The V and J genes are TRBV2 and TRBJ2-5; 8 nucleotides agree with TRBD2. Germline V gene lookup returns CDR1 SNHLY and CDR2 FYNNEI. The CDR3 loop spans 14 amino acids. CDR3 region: CASREAGALETQYF. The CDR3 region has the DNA TGTGCCAGCAGGGAAGCGGGAGCTTTGGAGACCCAGTACTTC.

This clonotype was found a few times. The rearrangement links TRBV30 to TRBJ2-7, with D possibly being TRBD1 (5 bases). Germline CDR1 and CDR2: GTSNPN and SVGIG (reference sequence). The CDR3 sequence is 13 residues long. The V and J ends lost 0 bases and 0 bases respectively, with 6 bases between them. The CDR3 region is CAWSVGASYEQYF. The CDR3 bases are TGTGCCTGGAGTGTAGGGGCCTCCTACGAGCAGTACTTC.

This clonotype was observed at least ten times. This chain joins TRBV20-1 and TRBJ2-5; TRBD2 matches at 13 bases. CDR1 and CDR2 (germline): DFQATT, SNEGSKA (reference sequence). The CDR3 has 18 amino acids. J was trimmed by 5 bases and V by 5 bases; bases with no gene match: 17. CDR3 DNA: TGCAGTGCTGGAACGCCCCAAGGGACTAGCGGGATCGGGGAGACCCAGTACTTC. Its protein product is CSAGTPQGTSGIGETQYF.

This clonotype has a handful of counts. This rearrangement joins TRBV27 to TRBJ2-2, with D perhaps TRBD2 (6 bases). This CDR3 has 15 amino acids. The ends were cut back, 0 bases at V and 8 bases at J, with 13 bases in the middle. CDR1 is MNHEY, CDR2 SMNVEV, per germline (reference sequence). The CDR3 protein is CASSLSVGGSGELFF. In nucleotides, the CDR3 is TGTGCCAGCAGTTTATCTGTCGGGGGTTCTGGGGAGCTGTTTTTT.

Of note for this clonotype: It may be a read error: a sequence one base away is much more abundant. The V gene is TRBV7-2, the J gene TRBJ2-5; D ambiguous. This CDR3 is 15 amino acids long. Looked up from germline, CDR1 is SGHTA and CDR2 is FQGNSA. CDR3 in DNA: TGTGCCAACAGCTTACCGGACGGACGACGCGAGACCCAGTACTTC. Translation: CANSLPDGRRETQYF.

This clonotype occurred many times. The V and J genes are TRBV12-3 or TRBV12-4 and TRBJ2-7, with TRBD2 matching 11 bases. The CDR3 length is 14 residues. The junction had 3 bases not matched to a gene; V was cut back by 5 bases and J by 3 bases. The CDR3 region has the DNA TGTGCCAGCAGTCTACTAGCGGGAGTCTACGAGCAGTACTTC. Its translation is CASSLLAGVYEQYF.

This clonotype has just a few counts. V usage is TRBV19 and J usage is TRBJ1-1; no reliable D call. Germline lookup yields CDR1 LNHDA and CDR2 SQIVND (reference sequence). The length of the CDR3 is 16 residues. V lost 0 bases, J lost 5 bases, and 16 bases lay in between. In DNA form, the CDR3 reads TGTGCCAGTAGTATAGATCGGACCTGGAGGGTAACTGAAGCTTTCTTT. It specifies CASSIDRTWRVTEAFF.

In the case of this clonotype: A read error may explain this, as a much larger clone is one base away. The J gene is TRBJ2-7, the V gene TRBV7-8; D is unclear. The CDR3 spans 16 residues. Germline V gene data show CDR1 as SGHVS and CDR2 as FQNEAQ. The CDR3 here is CASSPLGRLPSHEQYF. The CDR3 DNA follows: TGTGCCAGCAGCCCCTTAGGAAGGCTGCCCTCCCACGAGCAGTACTTC.